The 20 T cell receptor beta chains below were found in one sample sequenced in a study of control samples from healthy donors and cancer patients. Profiling relied on immunoSEQ multiplex PCR, and the TCRdb table lists in-frame clones only, not all of them. The sample carries 100,000 to 150,000 clones, 80% to 90% recorded once. Source material: blood. The receptors come from a man aged 35 to 55 in good health.

The chain has TRBV3-1 (or the pseudogene TRBV3-2) and TRBJ2-7; 9 bases line up with TRBD1. Germline lookup yields CDR1 LGHDT and CDR2 YNNKEL (reference sequence). With 4 bases clipped from V and 1 base from J, the junction kept 5 bases outside the gene matches. The length of the CDR3 is 15 residues. CDR3 amino acids: CASSLTGQGSYEQYF. DNA for the CDR3: TGTGCCAGCAGCCTAACGGGACAGGGATCCTACGAGCAGTACTTC.

The chain links TRBV6-2 or TRBV6-3 to TRBJ1-2, with unresolved D. Germline V gives CDR1 MNHEY, CDR2 SVGEGT. The CDR3 is 17 amino acids. V dropped 2 bases and J dropped 2 bases, with 18 bases sitting between them. The CDR3 DNA sequence: TGTGCCAGCAGTTACCCCGGGCGGCGGGAATCGAACTATGGCTACACCTTC. This sequence encodes CASSYPGRRESNYGYTF.

The genes are TRBV15 and TRBJ2-5, with TRBD1 identical over 7 bases. The CDR3 sequence is 15 residues long. J lost 5 bases, V lost 4 bases, and 10 bases had no gene match. Looked up from germline, CDR1 is LNHNV and CDR2 is YYDKDF (reference sequence). The CDR3 nucleotides read TGTGCCACCAGCATGGATTCCCAGGGGGTGGAGACCCAGTACTTC. Its translation: CATSMDSQGVETQYF.

The CDR3 DNA reads as TGCGCCAGCAGCCAAGATCGGGATTGGGGGCTTGGCAATCAGCCCCAGCATTTT. As protein: CASSQDRDWGLGNQPQHF. The rearrangement links TRBV4-3 to TRBJ1-5; a possible D gene is TRBD1 (6 bases). This CDR3 contains 18 residues. Germline CDR1 and CDR2: LGHNA and YSLEER. Trimming took 0 bases from V and 2 from J, leaving 17 bases between them.

The chain employs TRBV15 and TRBJ1-1; D gene uncertain. CDR3 length: 14 residues. Germline CDR1 reads LNHNV; CDR2 reads YYDKDF (reference sequence). Trimming cost V 3 bases and J 1 base, with 9 bases left between them. CDR3 in DNA: TGTGCCACCAGCAGTTATCACAGGAACACTGAAGCTTTCTTT. Translation: CATSSYHRNTEAFF.

A remark on this clone: The identical CDR3 is also encoded by other nucleotide sequences in the sample. The rearrangement links TRBV2 to TRBJ2-7, with 11 bases that match TRBD2. The V and J ends lost 7 bases and 7 bases, in that order; junction bases with no gene match: 6. This CDR3 is 13 amino acids long. From germline, CDR1 is SNHLY and CDR2 FYNNEI. The CDR3, as DNA: TGTGCCAGCACAACTAGCGGGGGAGGTGAGCAGTACTTC. Translated, it gives CASTTSGGGEQYF. Full variable domain (outside the CDR3, taken from reference TRBV2 and TRBJ2-7): EPEVTQTPSHQVTQMGQEVILRCVPISNHLYFYWYRQILGQKVEFLVSFYNNEISEKSEIFDDQFSVERPDGSNFTLKIRSTKLEDSAMYFCASTTSGGGEQYFGPGTRLTVT.

This chain links TRBV5-6 with TRBJ1-3; possibly TRBD1 for D (6 bases). CDR1 and CDR2 from the germline V gene are SGHDT and YYEEEE. V shed 0 bases and J shed 0 bases, with 10 bases lying between them. CDR3 length: 16 residues. The CDR3 protein is CASSLVGGISGNTIYF. The CDR3 DNA sequence: TGTGCCAGCAGCTTGGTAGGGGGGATCTCTGGAAACACCATATATTTT.

The chain recombines TRBV7-6 with TRBJ2-2; no reliable D call. V was cut by 6 bases and J by 1 base, with 9 bases left in between. From germline, CDR1 is SGHVS and CDR2 FNYEAQ. The CDR3 totals 14 residues. In nucleotides, the CDR3 is TGTGCCAGCAGGGTCAGCTTGAACACCGGGGAGCTGTTTTTT. This gives the protein CASRVSLNTGELFF. The full variable domain, with the rest looked up from reference TRBV7-6 and TRBJ2-2, is GAGVSQSPRYKVTKRGQDVALRCDPISGHVSLYWYRQALGQGPEFLTYFNYEAQQDKSGLPNDRFSAERPEGSISTLTIQRTEQRDSAMYRCASRVSLNTGELFFGEGSRLTVL.

The chain recombines TRBV6-5 with TRBJ2-5, with TRBD2 identical over 8 bases. Germline loops: CDR1 MNHEY, CDR2 SVGAGI. Unmatched junction bases numbered 14, after V lost 11 bases and J lost 3 bases. The CDR3 length is 15 residues. The CDR3 here is CAENQGAGDKETQYF. The CDR3 nucleotides read TGTGCCGAGAACCAAGGAGCGGGGGATAAAGAGACCCAGTACTTC.

This clone was counted a single time. V and J are TRBV7-2 and TRBJ1-1, with D possibly being TRBD1 (6 bases). The CDR3 sequence is 14 residues long. Trimming took off 8 bases at V and 5 bases at J, with 18 bases between the two ends. CDR1 and CDR2 (germline): SGHTA, FQGNSA. As DNA, the CDR3 is TGTGCCAGCTTGGAAGAGGGGGGGGTGACTGAAGCTTTCTTT. It encodes CASLEEGGVTEAFF.

This clone has only one observation. CDR3 protein: CASSYSQRQEKLFF. Written as DNA, the CDR3 is TGTGCCAGCAGTTACTCACAGAGACAGGAAAAACTGTTTTTT. The rearrangement uses TRBV6-6 and TRBJ1-4, with a weak D call TRBD1 (5 bases). The ends were cut back, 0 bases at V and 8 bases at J, with 10 bases in the middle. The CDR3 runs to 14 residues. Germline assignment: CDR1 MNHNY and CDR2 SVGAGI (reference sequence).

The rearrangement links TRBV6-2 or TRBV6-3 to TRBJ2-7, with 8 positions matching TRBD2. Trimming at V came to 6 bases and at J to 4 bases, leaving 8 bases not matched to a gene. CDR3 length equals 14 residues. Germline V gene data show CDR1 as MNHEY and CDR2 as SVGEGT. CDR3 amino acids: CASSSNGLAYEQYF. Written as DNA, the CDR3 is TGTGCCAGCAGCTCCAACGGACTAGCTTACGAGCAGTACTTC.

This chain joins TRBV12-3 or TRBV12-4 and TRBJ2-3; possibly TRBD1 for D (5 bases). The CDR3 has 12 amino acids. Trimming cost V 3 bases and J 9 bases, with 10 bases left between them. CDR3 sequence (DNA): TGTGCCAGCAGTTTTAAGGGGTTGACGCAGTATTTT. It specifies CASSFKGLTQYF.

V gene TRBV6-4 combines with J gene TRBJ1-1, with D perhaps TRBD1 (5 bases). The germline V and J ends were trimmed by 6 bases and 1 base, with 9 bases remaining between them. In germline, CDR1 is MRHNA, CDR2 SNTAGT. This CDR3 region has 13 residues. In DNA, the CDR3 is TGTGCCAGCAGCAGCAGGGAGAACACTGAAGCTTTCTTT. It encodes CASSSRENTEAFF.

The chain recombines TRBV11-2 with TRBJ2-3, with 7 bases aligning to TRBD2. The CDR3 spans 16 residues. CDR1 is SGHAT and CDR2 is FQNNGV in the germline V gene. Trimming cost V 3 bases and J 0 bases; bases outside gene matches: 6. CDR3 DNA sequence: TGTGCCAGCAGCTTTCACTGGCGGGGGAGCACAGATACGCAGTATTTT. Translating it yields CASSFHWRGSTDTQYF.

The chain carries TRBV27 and TRBJ1-2; D remains unclear. V gave up 3 bases and J gave up 4 bases, with 15 bases separating them. Germline assignment: CDR1 MNHEY and CDR2 SMNVEV (reference sequence). This CDR3 has 15 residues. The CDR3 sequence is CASSLREPSAYGYTF. The CDR3 DNA reads as TGTGCCAGCAGTTTGAGGGAACCCTCTGCCTATGGCTACACCTTC.

CDR3 in DNA: TGCGCCAGCAGCCAGACAGGGGTCGGGACTGAAGCTTTCTTT. Amino acid sequence: CASSQTGVGTEAFF. V and J are TRBV4-3 and TRBJ1-1, with 8 nucleotides matching TRBD1. From germline, CDR1 is LGHNA and CDR2 YSLEER. The CDR3 runs to 14 residues. The J segment lost 5 bases and the V segment lost 3 bases, leaving 5 bases of the junction unmatched.

The chain is built from TRBV30 and TRBJ1-5; 7 bases agree with TRBD1. Germline-derived CDR1 and CDR2 are GTSNPN and SVGIG (reference sequence). After removal of 4 bases from V and 1 base from J, the junction contained 4 bases not matched to a gene. The CDR3 consists of 14 residues. The CDR3 reads CAWNAGGSNQPQHF. The CDR3 DNA sequence: TGTGCCTGGAACGCAGGGGGAAGCAATCAGCCCCAGCATTTT.

V and J are TRBV29-1 and TRBJ2-7, with D perhaps matching TRBD1 (6 bases). Germline assignment: CDR1 SQVTM and CDR2 ANQGSEA. The CDR3 length is 16 residues. Trimming shortened V by 7 bases and J by 2 bases, and 24 bases separated the two germline ends. The CDR3, as DNA: TGCAGCGCCGTCCCCGTCTCGGGCAGGGGAGCCTACGAGCAGTACTTC. Translating gives CSAVPVSGRGAYEQYF.

J is TRBJ2-4 and V is TRBV7-9; D ambiguous. The V end lost 4 bases, the J end lost 3 bases, and 7 bases lay between the germline ends. The germline gives CDR1 SEHNR, CDR2 FQNEAQ (reference sequence). The CDR3 spans 13 residues. DNA of the CDR3: TGTGCCAGCAGCTCGTTAGGCAAAAACATTCAGTACTTC. This codes for CASSSLGKNIQYF.